The 20 T cell receptor beta chains given below trace back to one sample, sequenced in a study of read filtering for tumor transcriptome and immune sequencing. From about 400 ng of RNA, a library with molecular barcoded alpha/delta and beta/gamma adaptors was made. One entry per CDR3 protein, called by TCRdb with MiXCR from the reads. The table records 93,000 or so distinct CDR3 sequences, about 22% of them present only once. Sequenced sample: a population of CD138-negative cells sorted from bone marrow. Source of these receptors: a donor at least 40 years old with multiple myeloma.

This clonotype has a count of ten or more. The V call is TRBV28, the J call TRBJ2-1, with D perhaps TRBD1 or TRBD2 (5 bases each). V shed 6 bases and J shed 1 base, with 13 bases lying between them. Germline V gene sequence: CDR1 MDHEN, CDR2 SYDVKM. This CDR3 has 15 amino acids. The CDR3 loop is CASRIGASSYNEQFF. CDR3 coding DNA: TGTGCCAGCAGAATCGGGGCATCTTCCTACAATGAGCAGTTCTTC.

Many counts were recorded for this clonotype. The chain combines TRBV4-2 with TRBJ2-1; 10 nucleotides agree with TRBD2. This CDR3 has 16 amino acids. Germline V gene lookup returns CDR1 LGHNA and CDR2 YNFKEQ. J was trimmed by 3 bases and V by 3 bases; bases with no gene match: 5. CDR3 sequence (DNA): TGTGCCAGCAGCCAGGAAAGCGGGGGGGACTACAATGAGCAGTTCTTC. Translated: CASSQESGGDYNEQFF.

The table lists this clonotype with many counts. The V and J genes are TRBV28 and TRBJ1-1; a weak D match, TRBD1 (6 bases). Germline lookup yields CDR1 MDHEN and CDR2 SYDVKM. Trimming removed 7 bases from V and 5 bases from J, with 17 bases in between. The CDR3 contains 14 residues. CDR3 DNA sequence: TGTGCCAGCACACCCCAGCAAACAGGGACTGAAGCTTTCTTT. Translated: CASTPQQTGTEAFF.

This clonotype was seen repeatedly, ten times or more. The V gene is TRBV20-1, the J gene TRBJ2-5; D gene ambiguous. V was trimmed by 1 base and J by 5 bases, leaving 8 bases between them. The CDR3 runs to 12 residues. CDR1 is DFQATT, CDR2 SNEGSKA, per germline (reference sequence). CDR3: CSARGAGETQYF. CDR3 in DNA: TGCAGTGCTAGAGGGGCCGGGGAGACCCAGTACTTC.

A remark on this clonotype: A junction end diverges from the germline sequence, so it may reflect a read error. This sequence joins TRBV12-3 or TRBV12-4 and TRBJ1-3; the D is unclear. This CDR3 is 11 amino acids long. CDR3: CASSTGNTMYF. The DNA for the CDR3 is TGTGCCAGCAGCACGGGAAACACCATGTATTTT.

This clonotype has ten or more counts. This rearrangement joins TRBV29-1 to TRBJ2-2, with D maybe TRBD1 (7 bases). The CDR3 is 14 amino acids. Trimming stripped 7 bases from V and 5 bases from J, with 17 bases between. Germline CDR1 is SQVTM and CDR2 is ANQGSEA. In nucleotides, the CDR3 is TGCAGCGCTGGGGGGATGACAGGGACCGGGGAGCTGTTTTTT. This translates into CSAGGMTGTGELFF.

The rearrangement links TRBV7-9 to TRBJ2-2, with D tentatively TRBD2 (5 bases). V lost 6 bases and J 7 bases, leaving 12 bases between the germline ends. The germline V gene has CDR1 SEHNR and CDR2 FQNEAQ (reference sequence). The CDR3 consists of 13 residues. This CDR3 reads CASRAGLSGELFF. CDR3 nucleotide sequence: TGTGCCAGCAGGGCGGGTCTGAGCGGGGAGCTGTTTTTT.

The table lists this clonotype with many counts. This chain uses TRBV5-1 with TRBJ2-3; either TRBD1 or TRBD2 may supply D (6 bases each). CDR3 length equals 15 residues. The V gene's germline CDR1 is SGHRS and CDR2 YFSETQ. Trimming cost V 4 bases and J 6 bases, with 18 bases left between them. The CDR3: CASSAGHLGSDTQYF. In DNA, the CDR3 is TGCGCCAGCAGCGCGGGACATTTGGGCTCCGATACGCAGTATTTT.

This clonotype has at least ten counts. The chain couples TRBV5-1 to TRBJ2-2; D gene uncertain. This CDR3 spans 15 amino acids. The germline V and J ends were trimmed by 3 bases and 1 base, with 10 bases remaining between them. The germline CDR1 and CDR2 sequences are SGHRS and YFSETQ. CDR3 loop: CASSSRTRNTGELFF. CDR3 nucleotides: TGCGCCAGCAGCTCCCGGACCAGGAACACCGGGGAGCTGTTTTTT.

This clonotype was detected only once. This sequence may be a read error, since a much larger clone differs from it by one base. The chain carries TRBV7-9 and TRBJ1-1; D unresolved. There are 15 residues in the CDR3. CDR1 and CDR2 (germline): SEHNR, FQNEAQ (reference sequence). The CDR3 loop reads CASSLTLHRTTEALF. Here the CDR3 DNA reads TGTGCCAGCAGCTTAACATTGCACCGGACGACTGAAGCTCTCTTT.

This clonotype was recorded many times. The chain couples TRBV6-5 to TRBJ2-1, with D uncertain. The CDR3 spans 15 residues. V was cut by 1 base and J by 0 bases, with 7 bases left in between. CDR1 and CDR2 (germline): MNHEY, SVGAGI. The CDR3 is CASSYWGSSYNEQFF. DNA of the CDR3: TGTGCCAGCAGTTACTGGGGAAGCTCCTACAATGAGCAGTTCTTC.

This clonotype appeared many times. The chain combines TRBV7-3 with TRBJ2-3, with D hard to call. Germline V CDR1 and CDR2: SGHTA, FQGTGA. The V end was cut by 5 bases, the J end by 2 bases, with 8 bases between. This CDR3 comprises 13 residues. CDR3 bases: TGTGCCAGCAGCACCAGACCCACAGATACGCAGTATTTT. This translates into CASSTRPTDTQYF.

This clonotype was picked up many times. The DNA of the CDR3 is TGTGCCAGCAGCGCGGAAGGGAGCACAGATACGCAGTATTTT. This translates into CASSAEGSTDTQYF. This chain uses TRBV7-3 with TRBJ2-3, with D unresolved. Per the germline V gene, CDR1 is SGHTA and CDR2 is FQGTGA. This CDR3 spans 14 amino acids. V was pared by 5 bases and J by 0 bases, with 9 bases between.

The chain carries TRBV6-2 or TRBV6-3 and TRBJ2-2; D is perhaps TRBD1 (6 bases). There are 11 residues in the CDR3. V was pared by 6 bases and J by 7 bases, with 6 bases between. Germline loops: CDR1 MNHEY, CDR2 SVGEGT. CDR3 sequence: CASRDSGELFF. The CDR3 nucleotides are TGTGCCAGCAGGGACAGCGGGGAGCTGTTTTTT.

The sample holds a few counts of this clonotype. The chain combines TRBV5-1 with TRBJ1-1, with 8 bases identical to TRBD1. Trimming cost V 4 bases and J 5 bases; bases outside gene matches: 10. Germline V CDR1 and CDR2: SGHRS, YFSETQ. This CDR3 has 15 amino acids. The CDR3 coding sequence is TGCGCCAGCAGCAGGGGGACAGGCGAGACGACTGAAGCTTTCTTT. Encoded protein: CASSRGTGETTEAFF.

This clonotype has at least ten counts. The genes are TRBV7-9 and TRBJ2-5; D gene unclear. Trimming stripped 6 bases from V and 5 bases from J, with 7 bases between. The CDR3 is made up of 11 amino acids. Germline loops: CDR1 SEHNR, CDR2 FQNEAQ (reference sequence). The CDR3 DNA sequence: TGTGCCAGCAGTTTGGTTGAGACCCAGTACTTC. It specifies CASSLVETQYF.

A word on this clonotype: This likely comes from a read error, as the CDR3 has no conserved phenylalanine or tryptophan at its end. CDR3 loop: CASSLTVGVQETQYL. The CDR3 DNA sequence: TGTGCCAGCAGCTTAACCGTGGGGGTCCAAGAGACCCAGTACCTC. This sequence joins TRBV7-3 and TRBJ2-5; D possibly matches TRBD1 or TRBD2 (5 bases each). Germline loops: CDR1 SGHTA, CDR2 FQGTGA. The CDR3 consists of 15 residues. Trimming stripped 0 bases from V and 1 base from J, with 9 bases between.

The chain joins TRBV3-1 to TRBJ1-2; a weak D match, TRBD1 (6 bases). V was cut by 3 bases and J by 6 bases, with 20 bases left in between. Germline V lookup: CDR1 LGHDT, CDR2 YNNKEL (reference sequence). The CDR3 covers 16 residues. The CDR3 spells CASSHRALTGVHGYTF. CDR3 sequence (DNA): TGTGCCAGCAGCCACCGCGCCCTGACAGGAGTACATGGCTACACCTTC.

This clonotype has ten or more counts. This sequence joins TRBV7-3 and TRBJ2-1, with 8 nucleotides matching TRBD2. There are 15 residues in the CDR3. Germline lookup yields CDR1 SGHTA and CDR2 FQGTGA. J was trimmed by 4 bases and V by 5 bases; bases with no gene match: 7. The CDR3 sequence: CASSQDGGAYNEQFF. The CDR3 DNA is TGTGCCAGCAGCCAGGACGGGGGGGCATACAATGAGCAGTTCTTC.

Points on this clonotype: This sequence may be a read error, since a much larger clone differs from it by one base. This chain uses TRBV20-1 with TRBJ2-7, with D possibly being TRBD2 (6 bases). Trimming removed 8 bases from V and 5 bases from J, with 13 bases in between. The CDR3 contains 11 residues. Germline V gene data show CDR1 as DFQATT and CDR2 as SNEGSKA (reference sequence). This CDR3 reads CSRRGTNEQYF. The CDR3, as DNA: TGCAGTCGGCGGGGAACGAACGAGCAGTACTTC.